The following is a TCR beta chain sequence with its context. The antigen remains unidentified. This sample was taken from a study of shared clonotypes between healthy human individuals. Regarding the study as a whole: Against clonotypes common to all four donors, non-shared ones had lower generation probabilities.

Under the authors' procedure: Junction-only sequences without quality scores came from ImmunoSEQ, so filtering differed. Repertoires were generated with immunoSEQ multiplex PCR, while TCRdb's copy carries only in-frame clones and drops some. The DNA gave D and trimming, while V, J and clone size come from that table. Of 950,000 to 1,100,000 clones listed, roughly 70% are singletons. Germline V lookup: CDR1 MGHRA, CDR2 YSYEKL. V gave up 2 bases and J gave up 4 bases; unmatched junction bases: 13. This CDR3 has 17 residues. The TCR originated in a young man in good health. Sequencing used memory CD4+ T cells sorted from blood. Subset of the sample: CD45RA-negative fraction. The V gene is TRBV4-1, the J gene TRBJ2-7; TRBD1 aligns across 8 bases. CDR3 protein: CASSQPHRGTQRYEQYF. DNA for the CDR3: TGCGCCAGCAGCCAACCTCACAGGGGGACCCAGCGGTACGAGCAGTACTTC.